This T cell receptor beta chain was identified during a study of T cells expressing NK-cell markers. The CDR3 is 16 amino acids. CDR1 and CDR2 (germline): SGHAT, FQNNGV. TCRdb re-called the 5' RACE reads; every CDR3 protein appears as one record, without DNA. The sample table includes 400,000 to 550,000 distinct CDR3 sequences. This TCR came from a woman between 18 and 69 years old in good health. The rearrangement joins TRBV11-2 to TRBJ2-2. Material: blood T cells: a sorted CD56 or NKG2C T cell subset, CD4+ or CD8+ T cells, or bulk PBMC T cells (not recorded which). The CDR3 region is CASSLAQLANTGELFF. Full variable domain (rest looked up from reference TRBV11-2 and TRBJ2-2): EAGVAQSPRYKIIEKRQSVAFWCNPISGHATLYWYQQILGQGPKLLIQFQNNGVVDDSQLPKDRFSAERLKGVDSTLKIQPAKLEDSAVYLCASSLAQLANTGELFFGEGSRLTVL.